This TCR beta chain was obtained from a study of response to subunit inactivated influenza vaccine. Study results and limitations: There was a suggestion from the authors that each seasonal influenza vaccination recruits few new T cells.

MiXCR was run by TCRdb on the RT-PCR reads, yielding one entry per CDR3 protein. Here the sample spans around 710,000 distinct CDR3 sequences, about 15% being singletons. The table lists this clonotype with a few counts. As yet, its antigen is unknown. The origin of this receptor is a man between 50 and 59 years old who received an inactivated influenza vaccine. Sequences were derived from PBMCs from blood, sampled 14 to 15 days before vaccination.

The DNA for the CDR3 is TGTGCCAGCAACTTTGGAGGGGAGTCCGAGCAGTACTTC. Amino acid sequence: CASNFGGESEQYF. The chain carries TRBV6-2 or TRBV6-3 and TRBJ2-7, with D tentatively TRBD2 (6 bases). Germline loops: CDR1 MNHEY, CDR2 SVGEGT. The CDR3 has 13 residues. The V and J ends lost 7 bases and 6 bases respectively, with 16 bases between them.